This T cell receptor beta chain originates from a study of blood T cell repertoires in COVID-19. Study-level background: Collection of acute and convalescent COVID-19 samples took place in the United States, Italy and Spain.

CDR3 length equals 19 residues. In the source study's methods: Estimates of nucleated cell counts were drawn from the amplification of reference gene primers. Assay: immunoSEQ multiplex PCR; the TCRdb copy retains only in-frame clones and omits some. The DNA was the basis for D and trimming; V, J and clone size are from that table. Here the sample spans approximately 280,000 clones, about 90% being singletons. Residents of about two dozen US areas, aged roughly 18 to 89 years, made up the participants. Clinical histories supplied by participants themselves formed the basis of cohort assignment. The source material was PBMCs or T cells enriched from blood (not recorded which). The chain links TRBV12-2 to TRBJ2-3; the listed D gene, TRBD2, was not tested against the DNA. TRBV12-2 is described as a pseudogene. The receptor comes from a woman aged 18-29 years with acute COVID-19. DNA for the CDR3: TGTGCAAGTCACCTATTGGTCCAGCGGGAAGACCCTATCACAGATACGCAGTATTTT. This sequence encodes CASHLLVQREDPITDTQYF.